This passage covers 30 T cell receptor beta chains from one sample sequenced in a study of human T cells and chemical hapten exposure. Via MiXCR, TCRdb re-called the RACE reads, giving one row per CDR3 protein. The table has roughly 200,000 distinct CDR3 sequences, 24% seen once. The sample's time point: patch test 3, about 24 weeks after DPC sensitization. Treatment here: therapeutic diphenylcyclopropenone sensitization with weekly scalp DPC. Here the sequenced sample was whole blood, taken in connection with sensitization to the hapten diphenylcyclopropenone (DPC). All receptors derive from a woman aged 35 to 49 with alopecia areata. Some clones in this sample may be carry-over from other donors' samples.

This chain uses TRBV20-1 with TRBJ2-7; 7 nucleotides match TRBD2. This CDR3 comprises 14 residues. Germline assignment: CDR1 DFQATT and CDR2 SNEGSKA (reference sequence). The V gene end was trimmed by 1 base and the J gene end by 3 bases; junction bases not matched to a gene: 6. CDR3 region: CSARGPTSHYEQYF. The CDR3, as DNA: TGCAGTGCTAGAGGCCCGACTAGCCACTACGAGCAGTACTTC.

CDR3 residues: CASSQPTGKETQYF. CDR3 nucleotide sequence: TGTGCCAGCAGCCAACCGACAGGGAAAGAGACCCAGTACTTC. This sequence joins TRBV7-8 and TRBJ2-5, with 7 bases matching TRBD1. V was clipped by 5 bases and J by 3 bases; unmatched bases: 6. Germline CDR1 is SGHVS and CDR2 is FQNEAQ. The CDR3 is made up of 14 amino acids.

CDR3 DNA: TGCAGTGCTGAGGGAGGGGGCGGGTCCGAGCAGTACTTC. Its protein product is CSAEGGGGSEQYF. This chain links TRBV20-1 with TRBJ2-7, with D tentatively TRBD1 or TRBD2 (7 bases each). This CDR3 comprises 13 residues. Germline V gene lookup returns CDR1 DFQATT and CDR2 SNEGSKA (reference sequence). V shed 5 bases and J shed 6 bases, with 17 bases lying between them.

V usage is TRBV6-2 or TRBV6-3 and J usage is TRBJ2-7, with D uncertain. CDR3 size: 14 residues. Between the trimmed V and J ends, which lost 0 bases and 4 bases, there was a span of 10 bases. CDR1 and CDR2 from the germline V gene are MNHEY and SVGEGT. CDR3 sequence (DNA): TGTGCCAGCAGTTACTCGCCAGCATGGTACGAGCAGTACTTC. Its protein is CASSYSPAWYEQYF.

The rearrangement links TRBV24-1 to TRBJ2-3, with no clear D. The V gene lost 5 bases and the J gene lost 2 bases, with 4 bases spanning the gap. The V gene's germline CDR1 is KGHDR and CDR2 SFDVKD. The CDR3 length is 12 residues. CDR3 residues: CATSGDTDTQYF. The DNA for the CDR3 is TGTGCCACCAGTGGGGACACAGATACGCAGTATTTT.

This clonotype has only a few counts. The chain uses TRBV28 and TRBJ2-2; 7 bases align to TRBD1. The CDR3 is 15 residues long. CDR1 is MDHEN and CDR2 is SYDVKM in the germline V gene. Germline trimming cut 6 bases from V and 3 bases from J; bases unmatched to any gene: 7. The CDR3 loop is CASSPQGGYTGELFF. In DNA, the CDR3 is TGTGCCAGCAGCCCCCAAGGGGGCTACACCGGGGAGCTGTTTTTT.

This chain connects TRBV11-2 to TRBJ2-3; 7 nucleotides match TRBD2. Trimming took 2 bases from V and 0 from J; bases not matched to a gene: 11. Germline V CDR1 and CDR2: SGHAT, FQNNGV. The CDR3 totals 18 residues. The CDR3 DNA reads TGTGCCAGCAGCTTACAAGCGGGGAGGTCTTTTAGCACAGATACGCAGTATTTT. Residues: CASSLQAGRSFSTDTQYF.

As DNA, the CDR3 is TGTGCCAGCAGCGTCATGGGGGGCCGGGAGCAGTTCTTC. Its translation is CASSVMGGREQFF. The rearrangement links TRBV5-6 to TRBJ2-1, with D possibly called TRBD1 or TRBD2 (6 bases each). Germline CDR1 SGHDT, CDR2 YYEEEE. The CDR3 contains 13 residues. Trimming removed 4 bases at V and 10 bases at J, with 15 bases between.

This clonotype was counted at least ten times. CDR3 sequence reads: CATSRERELGSTDTQYF. Here the CDR3 DNA reads TGTGCCACCAGCAGAGAGCGGGAGCTTGGGAGCACAGATACGCAGTATTTT. V is TRBV15 and J is TRBJ2-3; 7 nucleotides line up with TRBD2. V shed 0 bases, J shed 0 bases, and the junction held 6 bases outside the gene matches. CDR1 LNHNV and CDR2 YYDKDF come from the germline V gene (reference sequence). The CDR3 sequence is 17 residues long.

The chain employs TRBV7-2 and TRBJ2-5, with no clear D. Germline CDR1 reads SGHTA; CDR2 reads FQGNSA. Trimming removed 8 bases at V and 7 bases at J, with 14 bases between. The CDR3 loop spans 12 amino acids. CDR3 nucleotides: TGTGCCAGCCGTACCGACGCTAGGACCCAGTACTTC. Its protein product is CASRTDARTQYF. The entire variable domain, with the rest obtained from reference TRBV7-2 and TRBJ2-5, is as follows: GAGVSQSPSNKVTEKGKDVELRCDPISGHTALYWYRQSLGQGLEFLIYFQGNSAPDKSGLPSDRFSAERTGGSVSTLTIQRTQQEDSAVYLCASRTDARTQYFGPGTRLLVL.

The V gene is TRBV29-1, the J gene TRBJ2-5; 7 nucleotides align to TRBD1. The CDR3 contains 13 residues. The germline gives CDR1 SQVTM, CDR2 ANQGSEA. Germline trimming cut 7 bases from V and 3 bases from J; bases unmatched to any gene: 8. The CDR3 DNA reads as TGCAGCGCCCGGGACAGACCGGAAGAGACCCAGTACTTC. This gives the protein CSARDRPEETQYF.

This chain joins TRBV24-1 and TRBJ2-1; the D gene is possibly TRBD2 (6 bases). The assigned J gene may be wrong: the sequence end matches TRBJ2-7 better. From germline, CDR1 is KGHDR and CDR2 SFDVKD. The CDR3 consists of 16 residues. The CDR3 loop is CATSDYGSGKYNEQYF. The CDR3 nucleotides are TGTGCCACCAGTGATTATGGTAGCGGAAAATACAATGAGCAGTACTTC.

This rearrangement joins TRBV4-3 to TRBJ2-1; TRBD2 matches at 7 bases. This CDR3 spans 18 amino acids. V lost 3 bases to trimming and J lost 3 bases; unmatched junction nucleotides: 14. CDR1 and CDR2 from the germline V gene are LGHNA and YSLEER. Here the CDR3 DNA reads TGCGCCAGCAGCCAGGACCCTAGCGGTCTTTCGGTCTACAATGAGCAGTTCTTC. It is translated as CASSQDPSGLSVYNEQFF.

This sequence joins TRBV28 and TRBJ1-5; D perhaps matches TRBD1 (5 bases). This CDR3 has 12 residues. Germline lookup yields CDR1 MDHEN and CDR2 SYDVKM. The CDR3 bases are TGTGCGATCCGGACATCCGGGAAGCCCCAGCATTTT. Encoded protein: CAIRTSGKPQHF.

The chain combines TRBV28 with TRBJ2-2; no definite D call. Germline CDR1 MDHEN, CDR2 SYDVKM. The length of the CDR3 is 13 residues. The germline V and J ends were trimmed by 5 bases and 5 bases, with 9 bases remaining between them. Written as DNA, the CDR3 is TGTGCCAGCAGTCCCGCGCTAACCGGGGAGCTGTTTTTT. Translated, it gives CASSPALTGELFF. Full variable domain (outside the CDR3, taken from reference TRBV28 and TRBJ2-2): DVKVTQSSRYLVKRTGEKVFLECVQDMDHENMFWYRQDPGLGLRLIYFSYDVKMKEKGDIPEGYSVSREKKERFSLILESASTNQTSMYLCASSPALTGELFFGEGSRLTVL.

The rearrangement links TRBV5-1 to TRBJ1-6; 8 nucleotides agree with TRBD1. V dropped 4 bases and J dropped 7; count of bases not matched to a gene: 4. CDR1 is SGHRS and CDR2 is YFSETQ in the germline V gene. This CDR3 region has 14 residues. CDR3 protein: CASSPRTGNSPLHF. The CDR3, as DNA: TGCGCCAGCAGCCCTCGGACAGGGAATTCACCCCTCCACTTT.

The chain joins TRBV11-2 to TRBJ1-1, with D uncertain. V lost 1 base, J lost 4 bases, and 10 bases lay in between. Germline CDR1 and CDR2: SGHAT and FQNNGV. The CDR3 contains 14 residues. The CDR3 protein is CASSLGLMGTEAFF. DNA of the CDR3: TGTGCCAGCAGCTTAGGTTTGATGGGCACTGAAGCTTTCTTT.

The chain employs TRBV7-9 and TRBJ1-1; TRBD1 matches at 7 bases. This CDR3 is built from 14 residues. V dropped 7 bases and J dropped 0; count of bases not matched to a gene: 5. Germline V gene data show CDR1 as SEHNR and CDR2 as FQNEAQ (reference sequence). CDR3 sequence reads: CASTLGQMNTEAFF. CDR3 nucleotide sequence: TGTGCCAGCACCCTGGGACAGATGAACACTGAAGCTTTCTTT.

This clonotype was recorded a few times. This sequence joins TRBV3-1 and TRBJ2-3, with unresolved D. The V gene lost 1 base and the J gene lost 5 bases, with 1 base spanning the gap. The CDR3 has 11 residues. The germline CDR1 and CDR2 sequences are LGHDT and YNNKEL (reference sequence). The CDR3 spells CASSQGDTQYF. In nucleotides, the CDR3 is TGTGCCAGCAGCCAAGGAGATACGCAGTATTTT.

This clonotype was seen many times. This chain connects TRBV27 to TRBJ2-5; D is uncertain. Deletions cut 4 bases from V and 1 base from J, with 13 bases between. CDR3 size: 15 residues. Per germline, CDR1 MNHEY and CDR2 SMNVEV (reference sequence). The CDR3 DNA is TGTGCCAGCAGTTACCAGTATGCGGTCCAAGAGACCCAGTACTTC. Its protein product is CASSYQYAVQETQYF.

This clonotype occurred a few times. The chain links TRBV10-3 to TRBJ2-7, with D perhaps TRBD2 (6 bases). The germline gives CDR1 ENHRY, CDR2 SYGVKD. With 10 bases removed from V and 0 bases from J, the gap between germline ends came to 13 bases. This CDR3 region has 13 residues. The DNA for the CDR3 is TGTGCCACCCATCCTAGCGACTCCTACGAGCAGTACTTC. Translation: CATHPSDSYEQYF.

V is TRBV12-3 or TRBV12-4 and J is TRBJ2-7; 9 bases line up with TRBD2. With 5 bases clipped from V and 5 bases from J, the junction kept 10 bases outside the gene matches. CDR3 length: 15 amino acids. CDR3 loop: CASSQPGLAAHEQYF. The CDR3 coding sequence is TGTGCCAGCAGTCAGCCGGGACTAGCCGCCCACGAGCAGTACTTC.

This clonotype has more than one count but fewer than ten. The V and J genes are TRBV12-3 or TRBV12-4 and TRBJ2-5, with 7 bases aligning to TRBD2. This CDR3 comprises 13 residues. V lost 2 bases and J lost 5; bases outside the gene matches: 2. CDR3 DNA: TGTGCCAGCAGTTTACACGGGAGGGAGACCCAGTACTTC. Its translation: CASSLHGRETQYF.

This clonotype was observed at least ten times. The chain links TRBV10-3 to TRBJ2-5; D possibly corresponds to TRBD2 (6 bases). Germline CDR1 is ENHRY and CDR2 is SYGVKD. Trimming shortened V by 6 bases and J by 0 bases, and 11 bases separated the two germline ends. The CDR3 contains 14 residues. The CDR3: CAIRAGSHQETQYF. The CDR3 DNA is TGTGCCATCAGGGCCGGGAGCCACCAAGAGACCCAGTACTTC.

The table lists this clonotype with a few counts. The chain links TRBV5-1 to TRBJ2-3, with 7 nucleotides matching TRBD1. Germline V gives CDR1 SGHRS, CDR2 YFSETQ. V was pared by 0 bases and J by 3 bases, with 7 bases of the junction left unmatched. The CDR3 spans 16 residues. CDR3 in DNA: TGCGCCAGCAGCTTGGCCGGGCCGACAGGGACAGATACGCAGTATTTT. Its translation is CASSLAGPTGTDTQYF.

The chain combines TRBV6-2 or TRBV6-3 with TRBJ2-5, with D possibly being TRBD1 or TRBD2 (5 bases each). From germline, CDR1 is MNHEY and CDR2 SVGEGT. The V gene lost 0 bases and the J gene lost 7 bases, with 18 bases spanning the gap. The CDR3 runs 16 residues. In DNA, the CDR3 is TGTGCCAGCAGTTACTCGAGGGGAAGTTTCGAGAGGACCCAGTACTTC. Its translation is CASSYSRGSFERTQYF.

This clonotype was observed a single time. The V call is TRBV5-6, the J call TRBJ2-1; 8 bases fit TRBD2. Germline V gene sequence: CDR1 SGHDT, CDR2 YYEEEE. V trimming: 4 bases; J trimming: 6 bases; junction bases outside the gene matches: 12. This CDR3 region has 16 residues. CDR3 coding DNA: TGTGCCAGCAGCACCGGACTAGCTCGGTGGGGCAATGAGCAGTTCTTC. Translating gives CASSTGLARWGNEQFF. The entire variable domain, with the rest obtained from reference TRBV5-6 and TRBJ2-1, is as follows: DAGVTQSPTHLIKTRGQQVTLRCSPKSGHDTVSWYQQALGQGPQFIFQYYEEEERQRGNFPDRFSGHQFPNYSSELNVNALLLGDSALYLCASSTGLARWGNEQFFGPGTRLTVL.

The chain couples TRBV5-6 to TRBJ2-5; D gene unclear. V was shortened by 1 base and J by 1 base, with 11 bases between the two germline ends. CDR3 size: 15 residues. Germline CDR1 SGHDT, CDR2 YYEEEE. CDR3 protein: CASSLRAVLQETQYF. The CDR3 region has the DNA TGTGCCAGCAGCTTGAGAGCAGTACTCCAAGAGACCCAGTACTTC.

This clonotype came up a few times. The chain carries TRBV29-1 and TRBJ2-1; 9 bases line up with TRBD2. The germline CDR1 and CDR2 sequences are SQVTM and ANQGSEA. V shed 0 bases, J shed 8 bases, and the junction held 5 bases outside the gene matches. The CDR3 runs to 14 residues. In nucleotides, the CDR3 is TGCAGCGTTGAAGAGCGGGAGGGTTTCGATGAGCAGTTCTTC. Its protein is CSVEEREGFDEQFF.

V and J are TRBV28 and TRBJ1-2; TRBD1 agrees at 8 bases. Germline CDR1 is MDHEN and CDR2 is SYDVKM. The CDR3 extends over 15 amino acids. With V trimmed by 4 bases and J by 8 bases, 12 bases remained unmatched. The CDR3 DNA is TGTGCCAGCAGTTATGACAGGGGAAGGTCAGGAGGCTACACCTTC. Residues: CASSYDRGRSGGYTF.